This T cell receptor beta chain originates from a study of human T cells and chemical hapten exposure. This clonotype was seen repeatedly, ten times or more. The time point here: pre-sensitization, week 0. Treatment: therapeutic diphenylcyclopropenone sensitization with weekly scalp DPC. One entry per CDR3 protein, called by TCRdb with MiXCR from the RACE reads. The table has about 98,000 distinct CDR3 sequences, under 14% seen once. The source is a woman aged 55-75 years with alopecia areata. Some clones in this sample may be carry-over from other donors' samples. The input for sequencing was whole blood, taken in connection with sensitization to the hapten diphenylcyclopropenone (DPC).

CDR3 residues: CASSPRQGNQPQHF. The CDR3 nucleotides read TGTGCCAGCAGCCCCCGACAGGGTAATCAGCCCCAGCATTTT. The chain has TRBV6-6 and TRBJ1-5; 7 bases match TRBD1. The trim removed 6 bases at V and 4 bases at J, leaving 6 bases unmatched. In germline, CDR1 is MNHNY, CDR2 SVGAGI (reference sequence). This CDR3 has 14 residues.